These T cell receptor beta chains were read from a single sample in a study of cytomegalovirus exposure and HLA in healthy donors. This table comes from immunoSEQ multiplex PCR, and its TCRdb copy is limited to in-frame clones, with some not included. This sample has around 49,000 clones; around 94% occur once, and the top ten carry roughly 7.1%. What was sequenced was PBMCs. These receptors were obtained from a woman aged 18 to 35 in good health and CMV-seropositive. CDR3s include the opening cysteine and the closing phenylalanine or tryptophan. A D gene is named only where the DNA matches it firmly. Not every row has a clone size; where given, it reads once, few, many or a size class.

v_call	d_call	clone_size	j_call	cdr3_aa	cdr3_nt
TRBV7-3	TRBD2	-	TRBJ2-1	CASSLLPGGDANEQFF	TGTGCCAGCAGCTTACTCCCGGGAGGGGATGCCAATGAGCAGTTCTTC
TRBV29-1	-	-	TRBJ1-1	CSVEVGGVATEAFF	TGCAGCGTTGAAGTGGGCGGGGTCGCCACTGAAGCTTTCTTT
TRBV28	TRBD1	once	TRBJ2-7	CASSLIQGAGEQYF	TGTGCCAGCAGTTTAATTCAGGGGGCTGGCGAGCAGTACTTC
TRBV19	TRBD2	-	TRBJ2-6	CASSPFRDYISGANVLTF	TGTGCCAGTAGCCCTTTCCGGGACTACATATCTGGGGCCAACGTCCTGACTTTC
TRBV6-1	-	-	TRBJ2-2	CASSKTGANTGELFF	TGTGCCAGCAGCAAGACTGGAGCGAACACCGGGGAGCTGTTTTTT
TRBV11-2	TRBD2	-	TRBJ2-5	CASSPEGREETQYF	TGTGCCAGCAGCCCAGAGGGGAGGGAGGAGACCCAGTACTTC
TRBV21-1	-	-	TRBJ2-3	CASSKGAYSTDTQYF	TGTGCCAGCAGCAAAGGAGCCTATAGCACAGATACGCAGTATTTT
TRBV11-3	-	-	TRBJ1-1	CASILRAGTEAFF	TGTGCCAGCATATTGAGGGCGGGTACTGAAGCTTTCTTT
TRBV6-4	TRBD1	-	TRBJ1-2	CASSEQGDSGGYTF	TGTGCCAGCAGTGAGCAGGGGGATTCGGGTGGCTACACCTTC
TRBV5-5	TRBD2	-	TRBJ2-2	CASSLAGGDTGELFF	TGTGCCAGCAGCTTAGCGGGAGGGGACACCGGGGAGCTGTTTTTT
TRBV19	TRBD1	-	TRBJ2-6	CASSRDSWSGANVLTF	TGTGCCAGTAGTAGGGACAGCTGGTCTGGGGCCAACGTCCTGACTTTC